This T cell receptor beta chain was retrieved from a study of identifying expanded T cells in peripheral blood. This CDR3 region has 15 residues. V was clipped by 2 bases and J by 2 bases, with 11 bases between them. Germline V CDR1 and CDR2: SGHDT, YYEEEE. Clones were sequenced by immunoSEQ multiplex PCR, and TCRdb holds only the in-frame ones, with some missing. Of about 120,000 clones listed, roughly 80% are singletons. During the collection period, no donor immune events like infections were recorded. Sequencing used blood. The V gene is TRBV5-6, the J gene TRBJ2-1, with D uncertain. This TCR was sampled from a person between 18 and 75 years old in good health. The chain's CDR3 is CASSFGLVPYNEQFF. CDR3 nucleotides: TGTGCCAGCAGCTTTGGCCTGGTCCCCTACAATGAGCAGTTCTTC.